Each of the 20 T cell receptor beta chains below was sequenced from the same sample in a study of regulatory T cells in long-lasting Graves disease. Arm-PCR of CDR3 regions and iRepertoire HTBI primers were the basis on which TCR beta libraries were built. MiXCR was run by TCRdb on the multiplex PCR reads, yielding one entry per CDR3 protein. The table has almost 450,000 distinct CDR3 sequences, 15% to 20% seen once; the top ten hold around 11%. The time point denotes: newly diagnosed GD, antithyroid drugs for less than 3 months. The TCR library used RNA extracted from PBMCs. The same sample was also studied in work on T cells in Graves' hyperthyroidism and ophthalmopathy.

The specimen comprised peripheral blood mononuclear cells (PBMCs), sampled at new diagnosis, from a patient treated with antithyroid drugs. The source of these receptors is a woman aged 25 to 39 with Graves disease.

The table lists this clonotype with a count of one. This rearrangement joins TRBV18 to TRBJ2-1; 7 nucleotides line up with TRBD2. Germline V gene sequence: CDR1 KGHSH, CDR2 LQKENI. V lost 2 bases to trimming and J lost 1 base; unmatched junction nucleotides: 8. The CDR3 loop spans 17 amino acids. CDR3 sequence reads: CASSPYLAEISYNEQFF. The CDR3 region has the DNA TGTGCCAGCTCACCATATCTAGCGGAAATTTCCTACAATGAGCAGTTCTTC.

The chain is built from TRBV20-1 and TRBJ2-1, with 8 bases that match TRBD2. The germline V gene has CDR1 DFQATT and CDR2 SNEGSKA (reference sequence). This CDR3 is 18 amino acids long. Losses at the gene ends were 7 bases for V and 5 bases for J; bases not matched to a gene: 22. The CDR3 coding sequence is TGCAGTGTCCGACTCAGGCGGCCGTCCGGGAGGGAGCACAATGAGCAGTTCTTC. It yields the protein CSVRLRRPSGREHNEQFF.

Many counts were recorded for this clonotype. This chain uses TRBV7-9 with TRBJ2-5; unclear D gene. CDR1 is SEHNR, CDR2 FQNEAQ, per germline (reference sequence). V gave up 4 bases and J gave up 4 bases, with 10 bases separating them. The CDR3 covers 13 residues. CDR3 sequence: CASSSSVGETQYF. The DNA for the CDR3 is TGTGCCAGCAGCTCCAGCGTCGGAGAGACCCAGTACTTC.

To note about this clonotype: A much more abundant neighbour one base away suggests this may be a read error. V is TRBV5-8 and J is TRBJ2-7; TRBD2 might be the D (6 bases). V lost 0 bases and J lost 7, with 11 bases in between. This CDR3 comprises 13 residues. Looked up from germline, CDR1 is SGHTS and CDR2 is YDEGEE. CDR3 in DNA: TGTGCCAGCAGCTTGGCTCCCGGGGGTGAGCAGTACTTC. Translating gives CASSLAPGGEQYF.

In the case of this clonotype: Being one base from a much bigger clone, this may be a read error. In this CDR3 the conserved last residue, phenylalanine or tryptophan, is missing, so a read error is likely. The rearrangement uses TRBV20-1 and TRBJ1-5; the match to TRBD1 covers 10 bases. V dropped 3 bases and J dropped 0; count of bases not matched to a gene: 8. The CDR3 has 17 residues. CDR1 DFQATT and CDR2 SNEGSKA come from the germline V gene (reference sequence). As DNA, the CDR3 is TGCAGTGCTAGGAGGGACAGGGGACCCGATAGCAATCAGCCCCAGCATTCT. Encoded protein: CSARRDRGPDSNQPQHS.

In DNA form, the CDR3 reads TGTGCCAGCAGCGCCGAGCACACCGGGGAGCTGTTTTTT. Translation gives CASSAEHTGELFF. The chain couples TRBV9 to TRBJ2-2, with D hard to call. Germline V gene sequence: CDR1 SGDLS, CDR2 YYNGEE. Trimming took 3 bases from V and 3 from J, leaving 6 bases between them. The CDR3 loop spans 13 amino acids. The complete variable domain, with remaining parts taken from reference TRBV9 and TRBJ2-2, reads DSGVTQTPKHLITATGQRVTLRCSPRSGDLSVYWYQQSLDQGLQFLIQYYNGEERAKGNILERFSAQQFPDLHSELNLSSLELGDSALYFCASSAEHTGELFFGEGSRLTVL.

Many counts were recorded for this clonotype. CDR3 sequence: CATARYGLAGNNEQFF. The DNA of the CDR3 is TGTGCCACCGCTCGATACGGACTAGCGGGGAACAATGAGCAGTTCTTC. J is TRBJ2-1 and V is TRBV19; 12 bases match TRBD2. CDR3 length: 16 amino acids. Germline CDR1 reads LNHDA; CDR2 reads SQIVND (reference sequence). The trim removed 10 bases at V and 5 bases at J, leaving 12 bases unmatched.

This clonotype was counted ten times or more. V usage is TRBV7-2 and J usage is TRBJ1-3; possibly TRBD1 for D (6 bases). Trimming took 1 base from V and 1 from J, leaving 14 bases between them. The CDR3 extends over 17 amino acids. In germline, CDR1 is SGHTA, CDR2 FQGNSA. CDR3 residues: CASSLEYGGQSGNTIYF. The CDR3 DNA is TGTGCCAGCAGCTTAGAGTACGGGGGGCAGTCTGGAAACACCATATATTTT. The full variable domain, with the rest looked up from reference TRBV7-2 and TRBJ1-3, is GAGVSQSPSNKVTEKGKDVELRCDPISGHTALYWYRQSLGQGLEFLIYFQGNSAPDKSGLPSDRFSAERTGGSVSTLTIQRTQQEDSAVYLCASSLEYGGQSGNTIYFGEGSWLTVV.

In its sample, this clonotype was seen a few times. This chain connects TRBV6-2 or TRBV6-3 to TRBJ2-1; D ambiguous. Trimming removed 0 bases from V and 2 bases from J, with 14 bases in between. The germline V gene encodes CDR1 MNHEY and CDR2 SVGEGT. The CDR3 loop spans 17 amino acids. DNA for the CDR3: TGTGCCAGCAGTTACTCCACAACCCAGTCAGCCTACAATGAGCAGTTCTTC. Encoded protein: CASSYSTTQSAYNEQFF.

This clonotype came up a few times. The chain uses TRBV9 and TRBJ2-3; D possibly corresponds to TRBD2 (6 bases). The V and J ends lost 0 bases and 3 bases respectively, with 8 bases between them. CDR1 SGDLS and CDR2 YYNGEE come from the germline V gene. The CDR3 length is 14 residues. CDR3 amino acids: CASSVDGGTDTQYF. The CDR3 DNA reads TGTGCCAGCAGCGTAGACGGGGGAACAGATACGCAGTATTTT.

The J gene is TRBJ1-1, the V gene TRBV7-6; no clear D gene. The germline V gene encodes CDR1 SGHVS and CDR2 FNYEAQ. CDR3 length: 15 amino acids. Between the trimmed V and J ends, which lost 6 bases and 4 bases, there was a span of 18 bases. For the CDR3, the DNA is TGTGCCAGCAGGCTTAGGGCAGATGGGAGCACTGAAGCTTTCTTT. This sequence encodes CASRLRADGSTEAFF.

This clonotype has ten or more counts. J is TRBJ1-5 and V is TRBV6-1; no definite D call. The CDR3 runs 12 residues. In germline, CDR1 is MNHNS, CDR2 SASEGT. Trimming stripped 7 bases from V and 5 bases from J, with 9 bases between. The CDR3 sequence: CASTEGYQPQHF. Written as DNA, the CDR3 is TGTGCCAGCACCGAAGGGTATCAGCCCCAGCATTTT.

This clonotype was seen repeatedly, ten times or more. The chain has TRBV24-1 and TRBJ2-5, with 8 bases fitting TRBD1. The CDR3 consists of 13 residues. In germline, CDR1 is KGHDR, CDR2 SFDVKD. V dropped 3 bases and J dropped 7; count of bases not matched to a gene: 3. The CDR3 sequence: CATSDPGQGTQYF. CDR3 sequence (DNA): TGTGCCACCAGTGATCCCGGACAGGGGACCCAGTACTTC.

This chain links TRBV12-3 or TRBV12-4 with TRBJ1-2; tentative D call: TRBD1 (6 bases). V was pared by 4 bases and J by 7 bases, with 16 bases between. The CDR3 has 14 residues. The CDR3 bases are TGTGCCAGCAGTTCGGTGGGGGGGCGCGTTGGCTACACCTTC. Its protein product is CASSSVGGRVGYTF.

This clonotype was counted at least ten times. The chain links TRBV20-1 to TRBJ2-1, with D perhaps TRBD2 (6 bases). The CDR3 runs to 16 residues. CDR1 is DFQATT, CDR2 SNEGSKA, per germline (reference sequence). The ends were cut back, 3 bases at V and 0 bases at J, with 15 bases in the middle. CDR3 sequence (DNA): TGCAGTGCTAGTATGTGGAACGGGAGCTCCTACAATGAGCAGTTCTTC. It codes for CSASMWNGSSYNEQFF.

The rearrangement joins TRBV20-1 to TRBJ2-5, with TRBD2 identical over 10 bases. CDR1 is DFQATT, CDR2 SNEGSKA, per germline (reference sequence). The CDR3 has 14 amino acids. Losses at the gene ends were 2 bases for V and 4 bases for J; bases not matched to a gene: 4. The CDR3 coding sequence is TGCAGTGCTAGACTCGGGACTAGCGCAGAGACCCAGTACTTC. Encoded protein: CSARLGTSAETQYF.

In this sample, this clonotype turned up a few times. CDR3 amino acids: CASSELGLAGVGDEQFF. CDR3 sequence (DNA): TGCGCCAGCAGTGAGCTGGGACTAGCGGGAGTAGGGGATGAGCAGTTCTTC. V gene TRBV10-2 combines with J gene TRBJ2-1; 14 bases agree with TRBD2. Germline loops: CDR1 WSHSY, CDR2 SAAADI. V trimming: 2 bases; J trimming: 8 bases; junction bases outside the gene matches: 8. The CDR3 sequence is 17 residues long.

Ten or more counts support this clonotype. CDR3 in amino acids: CASSDLVNNYGYTF. The CDR3 bases are TGTGCCAGCAGTGACTTGGTCAACAACTATGGCTACACCTTC. The chain uses TRBV6-1 and TRBJ1-2; D is unresolved. This CDR3 comprises 14 residues. Trimming removed 3 bases from V and 2 bases from J, with 10 bases in between. Germline V gene lookup returns CDR1 MNHNS and CDR2 SASEGT.

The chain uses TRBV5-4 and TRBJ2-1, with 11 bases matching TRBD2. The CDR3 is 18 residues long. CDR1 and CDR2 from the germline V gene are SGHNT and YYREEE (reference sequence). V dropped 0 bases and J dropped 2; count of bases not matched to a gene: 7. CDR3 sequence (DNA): TGTGCCAGCAGCTTGGGGCGGCTAGCGGGAGGACCCTACAATGAGCAGTTCTTC. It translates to CASSLGRLAGGPYNEQFF.

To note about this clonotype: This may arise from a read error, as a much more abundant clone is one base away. The CDR3 here is CASSPGSPAYNEQYF. In DNA, the CDR3 is TGTGCCAGCAGCCCAGGGTCCCCTGCCTACAATGAGCAGTACTTC. The chain combines TRBV7-3 with TRBJ2-7; TRBD1 might be the D (5 bases). Trimming removed 5 bases at V and 7 bases at J, with 21 bases between. The CDR3 consists of 15 residues. CDR1 and CDR2 from the germline V gene are SGHTA and FQGTGA.